One sample yielded the 5 T cell receptor beta chains listed below, sequenced in a study of cytomegalovirus exposure and HLA in healthy donors. Primers for the PCR totalled 60 Vbeta and 13 Jbeta. Sequencing was performed with immunoSEQ multiplex PCR; in TCRdb, only in-frame clones are kept and a portion is missing. The sample has 120,000 or so clones, roughly a tenth seen once; the top ten hold about 4.7%. Specimen: PBMCs. The source of these receptors is a woman aged 18 to 35 in good health and CMV-seropositive.

About this clone itself: Since a far larger clone is one base different, this is likely a read error. The rearrangement uses TRBV25-1 and TRBJ1-5; the D gene is possibly TRBD1 (6 bases). Germline V CDR1 and CDR2: MGHDK, SYGVNS. The CDR3 is made up of 15 amino acids. The CDR3 protein is CASSETGFSNQPQNF. CDR3 in DNA: TGTGCCAGCAGTGAGACAGGTTTTAGCAATCAGCCCCAGAATTTT.

This clone was seen more than once but under ten times. The sample carries other DNA sequences with the same CDR3. This chain joins TRBV29-1 and TRBJ2-1; 13 bases agree with TRBD2. V was clipped by 7 bases and J by 5 bases; unmatched bases: 2. Germline V lookup: CDR1 SQVTM, CDR2 ANQGSEA. This CDR3 is 13 amino acids long. CDR3 sequence (DNA): TGCAGCGCCGGGACTAGCGGGAACAATGAGCAGTTCTTC. This codes for CSAGTSGNNEQFF.

The chain carries TRBV7-6 and TRBJ2-1; 7 bases map to TRBD1. This CDR3 spans 16 amino acids. CDR1 is SGHVS, CDR2 FNYEAQ, per germline. V shed 5 bases, J shed 6 bases, and the junction held 13 bases outside the gene matches. The CDR3 is CASSARPQGFSNEQFF. DNA of the CDR3: TGTGCCAGCAGCGCCCGGCCACAGGGGTTTAGCAATGAGCAGTTCTTC. Full variable domain (missing parts from reference TRBV7-6 and TRBJ2-1): GAGVSQSPRYKVTKRGQDVALRCDPISGHVSLYWYRQALGQGPEFLTYFNYEAQQDKSGLPNDRFSAERPEGSISTLTIQRTEQRDSAMYRCASSARPQGFSNEQFFGPGTRLTVL.

In this sample, this clone turned up a few times. This chain joins TRBV15 and TRBJ1-4; D call uncertain. V lost 0 bases and J lost 3, with 5 bases in between. Germline-derived CDR1 and CDR2 are LNHNV and YYDKDF (reference sequence). This CDR3 is 14 amino acids long. The CDR3 spells CATSREQANEKLFF. DNA of the CDR3: TGTGCCACCAGCAGAGAGCAGGCTAATGAAAAACTGTTTTTT.

This clone has only a few counts. The rearrangement joins TRBV11-3 to TRBJ2-7, with 8 bases matching TRBD2. Germline CDR1 SGHNT, CDR2 YENEEA. The CDR3 loop spans 15 amino acids. V shed 2 bases, J shed 0 bases, and the junction held 3 bases outside the gene matches. The CDR3 DNA is TGTGCCAGCAGCTTATTACTAGCGGCCTCCTACGAGCAGTACTTC. This codes for CASSLLLAASYEQYF.